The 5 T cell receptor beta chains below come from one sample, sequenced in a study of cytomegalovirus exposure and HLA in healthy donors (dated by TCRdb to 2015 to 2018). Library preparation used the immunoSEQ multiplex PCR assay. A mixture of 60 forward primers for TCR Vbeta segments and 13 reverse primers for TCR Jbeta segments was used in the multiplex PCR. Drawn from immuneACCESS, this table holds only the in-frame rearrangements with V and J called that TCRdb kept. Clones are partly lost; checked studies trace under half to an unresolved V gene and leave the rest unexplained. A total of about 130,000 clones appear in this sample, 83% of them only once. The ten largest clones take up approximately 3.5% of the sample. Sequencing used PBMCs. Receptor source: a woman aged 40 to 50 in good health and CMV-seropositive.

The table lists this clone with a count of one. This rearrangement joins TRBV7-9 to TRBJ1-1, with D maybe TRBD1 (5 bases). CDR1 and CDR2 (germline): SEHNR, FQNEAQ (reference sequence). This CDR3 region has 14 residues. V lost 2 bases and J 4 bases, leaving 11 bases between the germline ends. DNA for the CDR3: TGTGCCAGCAGCTTATCCGCAGGGTTCACTGAAGCTTTCTTT. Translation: CASSLSAGFTEAFF.

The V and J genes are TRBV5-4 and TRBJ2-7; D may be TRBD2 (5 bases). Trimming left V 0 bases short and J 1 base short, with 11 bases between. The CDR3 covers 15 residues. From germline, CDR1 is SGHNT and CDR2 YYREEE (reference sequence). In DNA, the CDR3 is TGTGCCAGCAGCTTGGCTGGCGGGCTGTCCTACGAGCAGTACTTC. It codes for CASSLAGGLSYEQYF.

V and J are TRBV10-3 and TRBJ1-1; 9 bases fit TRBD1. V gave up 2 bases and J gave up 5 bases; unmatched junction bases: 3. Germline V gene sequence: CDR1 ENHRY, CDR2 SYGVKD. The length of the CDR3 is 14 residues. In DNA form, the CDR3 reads TGTGCCATCAGTGAGGGACAGGGGACAACTGAAGCTTTCTTT. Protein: CAISEGQGTTEAFF.

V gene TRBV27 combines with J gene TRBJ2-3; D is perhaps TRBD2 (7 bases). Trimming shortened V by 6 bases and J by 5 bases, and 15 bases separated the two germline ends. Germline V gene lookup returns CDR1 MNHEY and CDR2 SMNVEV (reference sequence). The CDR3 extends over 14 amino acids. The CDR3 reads CASSLAEGGDTQYF. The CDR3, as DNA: TGTGCCAGCAGCCTAGCGGAGGGGGGAGATACGCAGTATTTT.

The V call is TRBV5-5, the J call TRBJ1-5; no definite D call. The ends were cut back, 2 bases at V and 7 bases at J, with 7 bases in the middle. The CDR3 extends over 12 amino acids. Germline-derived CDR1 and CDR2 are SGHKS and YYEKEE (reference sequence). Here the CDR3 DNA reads TGTGCCAGCAGCTTAGAGGAGCAGCCCCAGCATTTT. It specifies CASSLEEQPQHF.